This entry concerns a single T cell receptor (beta chain). Its antigen is as yet unknown. Within the sample, other DNA sequences also encode this same CDR3. The CDR3 runs 13 residues. CDR1 SEHNR and CDR2 FQNEAQ come from the germline V gene (reference sequence). V lost 3 bases, J lost 0 bases, and 5 bases lay in between. This record comes from a study of cytomegalovirus exposure and HLA in healthy donors. Study findings and constraints: Immune exposure was documented only through CMV serostatus.

PCR primers comprised 60 Vbeta and 13 Jbeta primers. Clones were sequenced by immunoSEQ multiplex PCR, and TCRdb holds only the in-frame ones, with some missing. Among around 140,000 clones listed, roughly three fifths were seen once. Sequenced material: PBMCs. The V gene is TRBV7-9, the J gene TRBJ1-1, with D possibly matching TRBD1 (5 bases). This sequence originates from a woman aged 40-49 years in good health and CMV-seronegative. The CDR3, as DNA: TGTGCCAGCAGCTTGGACATGAACACTGAAGCTTTCTTT. The encoded protein is CASSLDMNTEAFF.